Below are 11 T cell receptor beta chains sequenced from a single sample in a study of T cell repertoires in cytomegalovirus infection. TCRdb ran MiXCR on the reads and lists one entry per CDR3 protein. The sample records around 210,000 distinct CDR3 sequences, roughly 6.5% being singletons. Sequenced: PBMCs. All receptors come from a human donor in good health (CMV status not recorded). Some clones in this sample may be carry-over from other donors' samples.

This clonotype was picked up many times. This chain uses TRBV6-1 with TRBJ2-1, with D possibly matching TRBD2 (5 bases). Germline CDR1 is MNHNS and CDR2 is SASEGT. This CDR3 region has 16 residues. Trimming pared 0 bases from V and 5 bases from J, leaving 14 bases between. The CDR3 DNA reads TGTGCCAGCAGTGAAGCCCCTAGCCCTTTAGACAATGAGCAGTTCTTC. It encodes CASSEAPSPLDNEQFF.

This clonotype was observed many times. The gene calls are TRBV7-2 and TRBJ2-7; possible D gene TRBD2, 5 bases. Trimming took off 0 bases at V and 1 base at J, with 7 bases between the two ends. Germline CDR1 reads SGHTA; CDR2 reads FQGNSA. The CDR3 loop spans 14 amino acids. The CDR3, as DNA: TGTGCCAGCAGCTTAGCTCGGGATTCCTACGAGCAGTACTTC. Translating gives CASSLARDSYEQYF. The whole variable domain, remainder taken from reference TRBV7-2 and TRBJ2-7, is GAGVSQSPSNKVTEKGKDVELRCDPISGHTALYWYRQSLGQGLEFLIYFQGNSAPDKSGLPSDRFSAERTGGSVSTLTIQRTQQEDSAVYLCASSLARDSYEQYFGPGTRLTVT.

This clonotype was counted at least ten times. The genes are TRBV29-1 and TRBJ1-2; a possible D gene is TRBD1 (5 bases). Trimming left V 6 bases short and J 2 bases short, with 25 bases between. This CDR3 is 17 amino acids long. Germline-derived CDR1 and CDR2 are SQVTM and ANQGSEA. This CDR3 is CSVANGRAGGSNYGYTF. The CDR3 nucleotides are TGCAGCGTCGCCAACGGTAGGGCTGGGGGATCGAACTATGGCTACACCTTC. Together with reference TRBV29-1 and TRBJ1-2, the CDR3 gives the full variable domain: SAVISQKPSRDICQRGTSLTIQCQVDSQVTMMFWYRQQPGQSLTLIATANQGSEATYESGFVIDKFPISRPNLTFSTLTVSNMSPEDSSIYLCSVANGRAGGSNYGYTFGSGTRLTVV.

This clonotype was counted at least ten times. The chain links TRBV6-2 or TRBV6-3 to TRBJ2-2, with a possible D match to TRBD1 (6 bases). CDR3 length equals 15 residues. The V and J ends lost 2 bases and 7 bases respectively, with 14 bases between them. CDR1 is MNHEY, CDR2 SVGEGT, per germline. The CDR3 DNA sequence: TGTGCCAGCAGTTACGGCCCCACAGGGATCGGGGAGCTGTTTTTT. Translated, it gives CASSYGPTGIGELFF.

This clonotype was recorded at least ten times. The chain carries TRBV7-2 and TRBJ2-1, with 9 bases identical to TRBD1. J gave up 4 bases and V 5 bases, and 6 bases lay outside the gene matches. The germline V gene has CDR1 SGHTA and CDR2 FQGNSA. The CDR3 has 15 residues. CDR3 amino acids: CASSPRDRVYNEQFF. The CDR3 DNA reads TGTGCCAGCAGCCCCCGGGACAGGGTATACAATGAGCAGTTCTTC.

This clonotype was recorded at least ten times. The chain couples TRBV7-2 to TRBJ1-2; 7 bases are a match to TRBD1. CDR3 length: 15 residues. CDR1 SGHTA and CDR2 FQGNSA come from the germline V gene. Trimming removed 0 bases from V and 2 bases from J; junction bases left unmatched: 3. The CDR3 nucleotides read TGTGCCAGCAGCTTAGCGGAGGGACAGAACTATGGCTACACCTTC. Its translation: CASSLAEGQNYGYTF.

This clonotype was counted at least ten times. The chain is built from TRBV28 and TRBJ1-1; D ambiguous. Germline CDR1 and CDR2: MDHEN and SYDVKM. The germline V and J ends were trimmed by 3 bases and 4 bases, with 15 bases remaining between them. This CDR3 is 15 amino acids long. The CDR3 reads CASSLGTVVFTEAFF. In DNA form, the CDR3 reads TGTGCCAGCAGTTTGGGAACGGTGGTCTTCACTGAAGCTTTCTTT.

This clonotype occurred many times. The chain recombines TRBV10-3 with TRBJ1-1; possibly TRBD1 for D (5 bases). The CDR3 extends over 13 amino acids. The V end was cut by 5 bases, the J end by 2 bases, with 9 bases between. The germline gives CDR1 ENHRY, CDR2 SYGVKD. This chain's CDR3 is CAISRDDNTEAFF. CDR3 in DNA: TGTGCCATCAGTCGGGACGACAACACTGAAGCTTTCTTT.

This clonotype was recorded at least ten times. CDR3 nucleotides: TGTGCCAGCAGCCTCGGGGCGGGCGGGGGGGCCAAAAACATTCAGTACTTC. Translation: CASSLGAGGGAKNIQYF. This chain links TRBV7-2 with TRBJ2-4; TRBD2 aligns across 8 bases. CDR3 size: 17 residues. Unmatched junction bases numbered 10, after V lost 5 bases and J lost 1 base. CDR1 SGHTA and CDR2 FQGNSA come from the germline V gene. Filled out from reference TRBV7-2 and TRBJ2-4, the complete variable domain reads GAGVSQSPSNKVTEKGKDVELRCDPISGHTALYWYRQSLGQGLEFLIYFQGNSAPDKSGLPSDRFSAERTGGSVSTLTIQRTQQEDSAVYLCASSLGAGGGAKNIQYFGAGTRLSVL.

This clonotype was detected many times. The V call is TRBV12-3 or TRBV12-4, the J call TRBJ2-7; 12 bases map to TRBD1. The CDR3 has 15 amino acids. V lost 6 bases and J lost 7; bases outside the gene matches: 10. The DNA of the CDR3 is TGTGCCAGCAGCCCCCCGGGGACAGGGGGCGGTGAGCAGTACTTC. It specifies CASSPPGTGGGEQYF.

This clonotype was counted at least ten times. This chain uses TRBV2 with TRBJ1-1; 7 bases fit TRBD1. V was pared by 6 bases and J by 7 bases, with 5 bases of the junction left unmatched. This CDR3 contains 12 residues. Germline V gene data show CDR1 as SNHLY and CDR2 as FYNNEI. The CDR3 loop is CASSTRDSEAFF. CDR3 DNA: TGTGCCAGCAGCACCAGGGACAGTGAAGCTTTCTTT.